The 28 T cell receptor beta chains reported below all come from one sample, sequenced in a study of CD8+ T cells in alopecia areata. The authors extracted RNA and reverse transcribed it into cDNA as the sequencing template. The protocol was immunoSEQ multiplex PCR, while the TCRdb copy is restricted to in-frame clones and leaves out a portion. The repertoire holds 150,000 to 200,000 clones, with approximately 56% as singletons. The sample consisted of CD4+ T cells sorted from blood, taken at week 0. These receptors were collected from a human donor with alopecia areata.

The table lists this clone with a few counts. V is TRBV27 and J is TRBJ2-1, with TRBD2 identical over 8 bases. This CDR3 is 17 amino acids long. V lost 3 bases to trimming and J lost 6 bases; unmatched junction nucleotides: 13. Germline CDR1 and CDR2: MNHEY and SMNVEV (reference sequence). The CDR3, as DNA: TGTGCCAGCAGTTTGAACCTAGCGGGCGGGGTCATCAATGAGCAGTTCTTC. It is translated as CASSLNLAGGVINEQFF.

This chain uses TRBV9 with TRBJ2-5, with 9 bases identical to TRBD1. CDR1 is SGDLS, CDR2 YYNGEE, per germline. The CDR3 spans 15 residues. Trimming cost V 3 bases and J 5 bases; bases outside gene matches: 8. CDR3 nucleotide sequence: TGTGCCAGCAGCGCTACCCCCGGGACAGGGGAGACCCAGTACTTC. It is translated as CASSATPGTGETQYF. The full variable domain, in which reference TRBV9 and TRBJ2-5 provide the parts outside the CDR3, is DSGVTQTPKHLITATGQRVTLRCSPRSGDLSVYWYQQSLDQGLQFLIQYYNGEERAKGNILERFSAQQFPDLHSELNLSSLELGDSALYFCASSATPGTGETQYFGPGTRLLVL.

This clone was seen only a few times. The rearrangement uses TRBV29-1 and TRBJ1-2; no clear D. From germline, CDR1 is SQVTM and CDR2 ANQGSEA. The CDR3 length is 11 residues. Trimming removed 4 bases at V and 8 bases at J, with 11 bases between. CDR3 protein: CSVGEGAGYTF. The DNA for the CDR3 is TGCAGCGTTGGGGAGGGAGCCGGCTACACCTTC.

In DNA, the CDR3 is TGTGCCAGCAGTAAGGACAGGGTCCCAGATACGCAGTATTTT. Translating it yields CASSKDRVPDTQYF. V gene TRBV2 combines with J gene TRBJ2-3; 8 bases line up with TRBD1. V lost 5 bases, J lost 4 bases, and 5 bases stayed unmatched. The CDR3 sequence is 14 residues long. From germline, CDR1 is SNHLY and CDR2 FYNNEI.

V gene TRBV30 combines with J gene TRBJ2-4, with D maybe TRBD2 (6 bases). The V end lost 0 bases, the J end lost 11 bases, and 11 bases lay between the germline ends. From germline, CDR1 is GTSNPN and CDR2 SVGIG (reference sequence). The CDR3 extends over 12 amino acids. The DNA of the CDR3 is TGTGCCTGGAGTGTAGTACGCGGGGTTCAGTACTTC. Translating gives CAWSVVRGVQYF.

This chain joins TRBV30 and TRBJ2-3; D not resolved. The V and J ends lost 0 bases and 5 bases respectively, with 6 bases between them. This CDR3 has 12 amino acids. The V gene's germline CDR1 is GTSNPN and CDR2 SVGIG (reference sequence). The CDR3 DNA sequence: TGTGCCTGGAGTGTACAACGAGATACGCAGTATTTT. Its protein product is CAWSVQRDTQYF.

This clone was recorded a few times. The chain employs TRBV4-1 and TRBJ2-7; D might be TRBD1 (5 bases). Trimming removed 2 bases from V and 2 bases from J, with 10 bases in between. This CDR3 contains 14 residues. Germline V gene lookup returns CDR1 MGHRA and CDR2 YSYEKL. The CDR3 is CASSQPDRTYEQYF. The CDR3, as DNA: TGCGCCAGCAGCCAACCAGACAGAACCTACGAGCAGTACTTC.

This clone was detected only a few times. The chain recombines TRBV15 with TRBJ2-1; TRBD1 agrees at 8 bases. Germline assignment: CDR1 LNHNV and CDR2 YYDKDF (reference sequence). The V and J ends lost 5 bases and 1 base, in that order; junction bases with no gene match: 10. The CDR3 has 17 residues. For the CDR3, the DNA is TGTGCCACCAGCGGGACCGGCGGACAGGGTTCCTACAATGAGCAGTTCTTC. Protein: CATSGTGGQGSYNEQFF.

V and J are TRBV29-1 and TRBJ2-3; D might be TRBD2 (5 bases). Germline V lookup: CDR1 SQVTM, CDR2 ANQGSEA. CDR3 length: 15 amino acids. Between the trimmed V and J ends, which lost 4 bases and 2 bases, there was a span of 16 bases. The CDR3 region is CSVAAPGLATDTQYF. The CDR3 region has the DNA TGCAGCGTTGCCGCCCCCGGGCTAGCCACAGATACGCAGTATTTT.

The rearrangement links TRBV29-1 to TRBJ2-1; possibly TRBD1 for D (5 bases). Germline lookup yields CDR1 SQVTM and CDR2 ANQGSEA. V shed 7 bases and J shed 5 bases, with 15 bases lying between them. The CDR3 sequence is 13 residues long. The CDR3 bases are TGCAGCGGCGGACAACTATTGAACAATGAGCAGTTCTTC. The encoded protein is CSGGQLLNNEQFF.

The V gene is TRBV7-2, the J gene TRBJ2-7; D is undetermined. Germline assignment: CDR1 SGHTA and CDR2 FQGNSA. The CDR3 runs to 13 residues. Trimming shortened V by 1 base and J by 1 base, and 5 bases separated the two germline ends. The CDR3 sequence is CASSLGPSYEQYF. The CDR3 bases are TGTGCCAGCAGCTTAGGGCCTTCCTACGAGCAGTACTTC. Filled out from reference TRBV7-2 and TRBJ2-7, the complete variable domain reads GAGVSQSPSNKVTEKGKDVELRCDPISGHTALYWYRQSLGQGLEFLIYFQGNSAPDKSGLPSDRFSAERTGGSVSTLTIQRTQQEDSAVYLCASSLGPSYEQYFGPGTRLTVT.

The gene calls are TRBV7-2 and TRBJ2-1; 8 nucleotides agree with TRBD1. The germline V gene encodes CDR1 SGHTA and CDR2 FQGNSA. Trimming took 5 bases from V and 7 from J; bases not matched to a gene: 4. The CDR3 extends over 13 amino acids. The DNA of the CDR3 is TGTGCCAGCAGCCTGGACAGGGTGAATGAGCAGTTCTTC. As protein: CASSLDRVNEQFF.

The rearrangement links TRBV29-1 to TRBJ2-7; the match to TRBD1 covers 7 bases. Germline loops: CDR1 SQVTM, CDR2 ANQGSEA. The CDR3 is made up of 11 amino acids. Unmatched junction bases numbered 9, after V lost 7 bases and J lost 9 bases. The chain's CDR3 is CSAEETGSQYF. The CDR3 DNA sequence: TGCAGCGCCGAGGAGACAGGGTCGCAGTACTTC.

Concerning this clone: The junction departs from germline at one end; a sequencing error may be responsible. V usage is TRBV6-1 and J usage is TRBJ1-2; maybe TRBD1 (6 bases). The CDR3 is 16 amino acids. Germline CDR1 and CDR2: MNHNS and SASEGT. CDR3 coding DNA: TGTGCCAGCAGTGAAGCGGGTTTTGGGGGCCACTATAGCTACACCTTC. It specifies CASSEAGFGGHYSYTF.

Only a few counts were recorded for this clone. V usage is TRBV7-9 and J usage is TRBJ2-7; D unresolved. The ends were cut back, 6 bases at V and 5 bases at J, with 14 bases in the middle. This CDR3 region has 13 residues. Germline V gives CDR1 SEHNR, CDR2 FQNEAQ (reference sequence). CDR3 nucleotides: TGTGCCAGCAGTTTGAGTCAATACGACGAGCAGTACTTC. This gives the protein CASSLSQYDEQYF.

The rearrangement links TRBV5-6 to TRBJ2-5, with D possibly TRBD1 on 6 matching bases. Deletions cut 0 bases from V and 5 bases from J, with 8 bases between. The CDR3 is made up of 13 amino acids. Germline V CDR1 and CDR2: SGHDT, YYEEEE. The CDR3 DNA is TGTGCCAGCAGCTTGGACAGGGTTGAGACCCAGTACTTC. As protein: CASSLDRVETQYF.

CDR3 DNA: TGTGCCATCAGCCCGACTGTAGATACGCAGTATTTT. Residues: CAISPTVDTQYF. The chain is built from TRBV10-3 and TRBJ2-3; D remains unclear. This CDR3 region has 12 residues. CDR1 and CDR2 from the germline V gene are ENHRY and SYGVKD. With 6 bases removed from V and 5 bases from J, the gap between germline ends came to 9 bases.

V and J are TRBV30 and TRBJ2-7; the D call may be TRBD1 or TRBD2 (5 bases each). Germline V gene sequence: CDR1 GTSNPN, CDR2 SVGIG (reference sequence). The V end lost 4 bases, the J end lost 0 bases, and 10 bases lay between the germline ends. CDR3 length equals 13 residues. The CDR3 DNA is TGTGCCTGGAATTACGGGACCTCCTACGAGCAGTACTTC. This sequence encodes CAWNYGTSYEQYF.

The genes are TRBV7-9 and TRBJ2-1; D gene ambiguous. The V gene lost 5 bases and the J gene lost 9 bases, with 11 bases spanning the gap. This CDR3 has 12 amino acids. Germline CDR1 is SEHNR and CDR2 is FQNEAQ (reference sequence). CDR3 coding DNA: TGTGCCAGCAGCCCGGTGGTCGGTGAGCAGTTCTTC. Its translation is CASSPVVGEQFF. The whole variable domain, remainder taken from reference TRBV7-9 and TRBJ2-1, is DTGVSQNPRHKITKRGQNVTFRCDPISEHNRLYWYRQTLGQGPEFLTYFQNEAQLEKSRLLSDRFSAERPKGSFSTLEIQRTEQGDSAMYLCASSPVVGEQFFGPGTRLTVL.

This clone has only a few counts. The V and J genes are TRBV5-1 and TRBJ2-1; tentatively, D is TRBD1 (6 bases). Trimming pared 4 bases from V and 8 bases from J, leaving 13 bases between. This CDR3 has 13 amino acids. CDR1 is SGHRS and CDR2 is YFSETQ in the germline V gene. The CDR3 DNA is TGCGCCAGCAGCGAAACAGGGTACGATGAGCAGTTCTTC. It is translated as CASSETGYDEQFF. The complete variable domain, with remaining parts taken from reference TRBV5-1 and TRBJ2-1, reads KAGVTQTPRYLIKTRGQQVTLSCSPISGHRSVSWYQQTPGQGLQFLFEYFSETQRNKGNFPGRFSGRQFSNSRSEMNVSTLELGDSALYLCASSETGYDEQFFGPGTRLTVL.

The chain recombines TRBV4-1 with TRBJ1-2; no reliable D call. The CDR3 extends over 14 amino acids. Germline V lookup: CDR1 MGHRA, CDR2 YSYEKL. V was shortened by 0 bases and J by 7 bases, with 12 bases between the two germline ends. For the CDR3, the DNA is TGCGCCAGCAGCCAAGATCCCCGTGGAGTTGGCTACACCTTC. Translating gives CASSQDPRGVGYTF.

The chain employs TRBV11-2 and TRBJ2-5; TRBD1 matches at 7 bases. The junction had 5 bases not matched to a gene; V was cut back by 5 bases and J by 2 bases. This CDR3 is built from 14 residues. The germline gives CDR1 SGHAT, CDR2 FQNNGV. This CDR3 reads CASSRTGPQETQYF. CDR3 nucleotide sequence: TGTGCCAGCAGCCGGACAGGACCTCAAGAGACCCAGTACTTC.

The rearrangement uses TRBV5-1 and TRBJ2-1; 8 bases agree with TRBD1. This CDR3 region has 15 residues. The V segment lost 3 bases and the J segment 6 bases; nucleotides outside the gene matches: 8. Germline assignment: CDR1 SGHRS and CDR2 YFSETQ. The CDR3 DNA is TGCGCCAGCAGCTATTCCGGGACAGGCTCCAATGAGCAGTTCTTC. Its protein is CASSYSGTGSNEQFF.

This clone was seen a handful of times. The J gene is TRBJ1-6, the V gene TRBV14; D call uncertain. This CDR3 contains 14 residues. Germline CDR1 is SGHDN and CDR2 is FVKESK. Trimming removed 2 bases from V and 9 bases from J, with 11 bases in between. The CDR3 DNA reads as TGTGCCAGCAGCCAACCTGTATTGGGTTCACCCCTCCACTTT. Its translation is CASSQPVLGSPLHF.

The chain carries TRBV7-8 and TRBJ1-1; no clear D. The CDR3 has 13 residues. Germline loops: CDR1 SGHVS, CDR2 FQNEAQ. V lost 6 bases and J 2 bases, leaving 10 bases between the germline ends. CDR3 sequence reads: CASSWARNTEAFF. CDR3 DNA: TGTGCCAGCAGTTGGGCCCGTAACACTGAAGCTTTCTTT. The full variable domain, with the rest looked up from reference TRBV7-8 and TRBJ1-1, is GAGVSQSPRYKVAKRGQDVALRCDPISGHVSLFWYQQALGQGPEFLTYFQNEAQLDKSGLPSDRFFAERPEGSVSTLKIQRTQQEDSAVYLCASSWARNTEAFFGQGTRLTVV.

There are a few counts of this clone. V usage is TRBV30 and J usage is TRBJ1-3; no definite D call. The CDR3 totals 16 residues. V dropped 3 bases and J dropped 0 bases, with 15 bases sitting between them. The germline V gene encodes CDR1 GTSNPN and CDR2 SVGIG (reference sequence). CDR3 in DNA: TGTGCCTGGAGCCCCACCGGCAGTTTCTCTGGAAACACCATATATTTT. Its translation: CAWSPTGSFSGNTIYF.

In this sample, this clone turned up a few times. The chain recombines TRBV2 with TRBJ2-3, with D hard to call. V shed 7 bases and J shed 0 bases, with 8 bases lying between them. The germline CDR1 and CDR2 sequences are SNHLY and FYNNEI. This CDR3 spans 13 amino acids. The DNA for the CDR3 is TGTGCCAGCAAATCAAGTAGCACAGATACGCAGTATTTT. Translation gives CASKSSSTDTQYF.

V is TRBV29-1 and J is TRBJ2-5, with a tentative D call TRBD2 (7 bases). CDR3 length: 14 amino acids. V lost 1 base to trimming and J lost 5 bases, with 14 bases between them. CDR1 is SQVTM and CDR2 is ANQGSEA in the germline V gene. For the CDR3, the DNA is TGCAGCGTTGAAGGTCCGGGGGGCGGGGAGACCCAGTACTTC. Protein: CSVEGPGGGETQYF.